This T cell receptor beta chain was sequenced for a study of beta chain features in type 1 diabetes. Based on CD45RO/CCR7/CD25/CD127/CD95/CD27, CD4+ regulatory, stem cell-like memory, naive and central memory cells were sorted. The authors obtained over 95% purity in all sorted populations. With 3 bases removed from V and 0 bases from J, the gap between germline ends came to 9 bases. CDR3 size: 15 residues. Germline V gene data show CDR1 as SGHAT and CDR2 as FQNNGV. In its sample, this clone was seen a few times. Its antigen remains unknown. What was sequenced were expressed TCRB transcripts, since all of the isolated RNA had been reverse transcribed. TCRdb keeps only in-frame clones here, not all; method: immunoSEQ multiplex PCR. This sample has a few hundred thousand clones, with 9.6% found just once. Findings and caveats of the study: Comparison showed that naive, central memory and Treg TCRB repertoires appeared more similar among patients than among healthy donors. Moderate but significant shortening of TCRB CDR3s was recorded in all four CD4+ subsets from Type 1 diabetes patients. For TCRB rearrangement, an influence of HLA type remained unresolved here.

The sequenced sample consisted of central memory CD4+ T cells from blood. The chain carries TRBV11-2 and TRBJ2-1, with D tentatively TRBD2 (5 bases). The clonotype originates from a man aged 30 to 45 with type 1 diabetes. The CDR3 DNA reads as TGTGCCAGCAGCTTCGGAGGTAGCTCCTACAATGAGCAGTTCTTC. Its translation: CASSFGGSSYNEQFF.